This entry lists 9 T cell receptor beta chains sequenced from one sample in a study of blood T cell repertoires in COVID-19 (dated by TCRdb to 2020 to 2021). Libraries were prepared through the immunoSEQ multiplex PCR assay. Sourced from immuneACCESS, this table was stored by TCRdb with only in-frame sequences that have V and J called. A share of the clones is absent; for the studies checked, an unresolved V gene accounts for under half, and the remainder has no known explanation. A total of approximately 200,000 clones appear in this sample, around 90% of them only once. Around 2.1% of the sample goes to the ten largest clones. The sequenced sample was PBMCs or T cells enriched from blood (not recorded which). Source of these receptors: a woman aged 25 to 39 who had recovered from COVID-19.

The V gene is TRBV18, the J gene TRBJ1-1; D is possibly TRBD1 (6 bases). The CDR3 has 12 amino acids. V shed 8 bases and J shed 4 bases, with 11 bases lying between them. CDR1 is KGHSH and CDR2 is LQKENI in the germline V gene. The CDR3 coding sequence is TGTGCCAGCCGGGGAGGGGGCACTGAAGCTTTCTTT. Translating gives CASRGGGTEAFF.

This chain joins TRBV18 and TRBJ1-5; TRBD1 might be the D (5 bases). The V gene lost 5 bases and the J gene lost 2 bases, with 10 bases spanning the gap. The CDR3 is 14 residues long. Germline-derived CDR1 and CDR2 are KGHSH and LQKENI. Here the CDR3 DNA reads TGTGCCAGCTCAACGGGGGTTGGCAATCAGCCCCAGCATTTT. It codes for CASSTGVGNQPQHF.

This clone has at least ten counts. The V and J genes are TRBV10-3 and TRBJ2-7; D perhaps matches TRBD1 (5 bases). Trimming stripped 10 bases from V and 0 bases from J, with 10 bases between. CDR1 and CDR2 (germline): ENHRY, SYGVKD. The length of the CDR3 is 12 residues. The CDR3 coding sequence is TGTGCCACCAAGGACACCTCCTACGAGCAGTACTTC. The encoded protein is CATKDTSYEQYF.

The chain is built from TRBV5-1 and TRBJ2-3; perhaps TRBD1 as D (6 bases). This CDR3 is built from 15 residues. Germline assignment: CDR1 SGHRS and CDR2 YFSETQ. Trimming pared 7 bases from V and 3 bases from J, leaving 18 bases between. CDR3 amino acids: CASRPLGQLTDTQYF. In DNA form, the CDR3 reads TGCGCCAGCCGTCCCCTAGGACAGCTTACAGATACGCAGTATTTT.

The CDR3 bases are TGTGCCAGCAGCGCCGGGACTAGCCGGACCCAGTACTTC. Translation gives CASSAGTSRTQYF. This sequence joins TRBV6-6 and TRBJ2-5; TRBD2 aligns across 9 bases. V lost 6 bases and J lost 7; bases outside the gene matches: 6. Germline V gene lookup returns CDR1 MNHNY and CDR2 SVGAGI (reference sequence). The CDR3 is 13 residues long.

This sequence joins TRBV12-5 and TRBJ1-1, with D uncertain. This CDR3 is 11 amino acids long. The germline CDR1 and CDR2 sequences are LGHNT and FRNRAP. As DNA, the CDR3 is TGTGCCACTGCGGCGAACACTGAAGCTTTCTTT. Translated, it gives CATAANTEAFF.

The CDR3 nucleotides are TGTGCCAGCGGCGGGACTAGCGGGAGGACCTACGAGCAGTACTTC. It yields the protein CASGGTSGRTYEQYF. The chain combines TRBV2 with TRBJ2-7; 15 nucleotides match TRBD2. Per the germline V gene, CDR1 is SNHLY and CDR2 is FYNNEI. This CDR3 region has 15 residues. Trimming took 8 bases from V and 2 from J; bases not matched to a gene: 4.

The sample holds one count of this clone. The CDR3 DNA reads TGTGCCAGCACCTTGGAGGATATGAACACTGAAGCTTTCTTT. It encodes CASTLEDMNTEAFF. J is TRBJ1-1 and V is TRBV6-5; D gene ambiguous. V was shortened by 7 bases and J by 0 bases, with 12 bases between the two germline ends. This CDR3 spans 14 amino acids. The germline CDR1 and CDR2 sequences are MNHEY and SVGAGI.

There are a few counts of this clone. CDR3 sequence reads: CASRSDSNYEQYF. The CDR3 DNA sequence: TGTGCCAGCAGATCAGACAGTAACTACGAGCAGTACTTC. The chain is built from TRBV12-3 or TRBV12-4 and TRBJ2-7; a weak D match, TRBD1 (5 bases). V lost 6 bases and J 3 bases, leaving 12 bases between the germline ends. The CDR3 sequence is 13 residues long.